This TCR beta chain emerged from a study of vaccination effects on CD4 cells after COVID-19. Study in general: Post-vaccine specimens arrived a median 72 days past the second dose. Points from the study as a whole: Clones from infection and from vaccination both contracted markedly late after vaccination.

In regard to this clone: The antigen is not known.

After around 10 days in culture, the CD4+ T cells were isolated. Two doses of either BNT162b2 or mRNA-1273 were given to each participant. It was on days 3 and 7 that half the medium was replaced with IL-2 medium. V shed 2 bases, J shed 6 bases, and the junction held 5 bases outside the gene matches. CDR1 and CDR2 from the germline V gene are SGHDT and YYEEEE. This CDR3 comprises 16 residues. The assay was immunoSEQ multiplex PCR, and TCRdb's table has in-frame clones only and misses some. The table lists 50,000 to 80,000 clones, more than 60% of them singletons. The material sequenced was CD4+ T cells from PBMCs cultured without peptide, taken after COVID-19 vaccination. This sequence was found in a human donor who received a COVID-19 vaccine. V usage is TRBV5-6 and J usage is TRBJ2-2; 12 bases are shared with TRBD2. The chain's CDR3 is CASSFPSGGAPGELFF. The CDR3 coding sequence is TGTGCCAGCAGCTTCCCTAGCGGGGGGGCCCCCGGGGAGCTGTTTTTT. The full variable domain, in which reference TRBV5-6 and TRBJ2-2 provide the parts outside the CDR3, is DAGVTQSPTHLIKTRGQQVTLRCSPKSGHDTVSWYQQALGQGPQFIFQYYEEEERQRGNFPDRFSGHQFPNYSSELNVNALLLGDSALYLCASSFPSGGAPGELFFGEGSRLTVL.